This T cell receptor (beta chain) was identified during a study of blood T cells in healthy people across ages. CDR1 and CDR2 from the germline V gene are MDHEN and SYDVKM. This CDR3 is built from 13 residues. The J segment lost 1 base and the V segment lost 8 bases, leaving 2 bases of the junction unmatched. Together with a sample-barcoded 5' primer, a J-beta primer mix was included in a second PCR lasting about 7 to 12 cycles. TCRdb reprocessed the 5' RACE reads with MiXCR, giving one entry per CDR3 protein. The profile shows some 900,000 distinct CDR3 sequences, under 30% of them singletons. This clonotype was obtained from a woman older than 75 in good health. The material sequenced was blood. This sequence joins TRBV28 and TRBJ2-3; 8 bases match TRBD2. CDR3 DNA sequence: TGTGCCAGCGAACTAGCGGGCACAGATACGCAGTATTTT. Translation gives CASELAGTDTQYF.